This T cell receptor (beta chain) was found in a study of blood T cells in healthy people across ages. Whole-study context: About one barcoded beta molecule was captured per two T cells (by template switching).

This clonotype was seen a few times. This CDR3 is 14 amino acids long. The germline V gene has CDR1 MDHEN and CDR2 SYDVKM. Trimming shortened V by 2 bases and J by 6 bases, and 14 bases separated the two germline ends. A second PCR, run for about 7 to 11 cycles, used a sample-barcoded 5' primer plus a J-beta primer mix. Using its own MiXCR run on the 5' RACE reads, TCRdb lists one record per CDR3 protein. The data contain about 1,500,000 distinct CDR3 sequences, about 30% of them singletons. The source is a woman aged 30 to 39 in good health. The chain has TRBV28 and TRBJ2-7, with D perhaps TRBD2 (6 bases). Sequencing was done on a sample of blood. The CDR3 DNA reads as TGTGCCAGCAGTTTAGGGGGGATCCTCCTCGAGCAGTACTTC. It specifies CASSLGGILLEQYF.